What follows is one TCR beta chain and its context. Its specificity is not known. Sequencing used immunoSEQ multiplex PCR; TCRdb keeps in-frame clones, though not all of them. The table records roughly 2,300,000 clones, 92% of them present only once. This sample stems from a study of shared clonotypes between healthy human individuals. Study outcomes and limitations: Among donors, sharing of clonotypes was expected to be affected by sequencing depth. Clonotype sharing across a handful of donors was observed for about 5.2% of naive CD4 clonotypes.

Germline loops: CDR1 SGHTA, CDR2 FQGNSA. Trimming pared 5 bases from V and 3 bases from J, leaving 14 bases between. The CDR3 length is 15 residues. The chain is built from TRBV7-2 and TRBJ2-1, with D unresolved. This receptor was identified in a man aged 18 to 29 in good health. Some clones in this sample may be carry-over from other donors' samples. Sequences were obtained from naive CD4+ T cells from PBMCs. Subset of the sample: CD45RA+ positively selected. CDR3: CASSPTTLLYNEQFF. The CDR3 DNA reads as TGTGCCAGCAGCCCAACTACACTCCTCTACAATGAGCAGTTCTTC.